The next 28 T cell receptor beta chains were all read from a single sample in a study of shared clonotypes between healthy human individuals. The data were produced by immunoSEQ multiplex PCR, yet TCRdb's version contains in-frame clones alone and is incomplete. This table has a few hundred thousand clones, roughly 85% appearing once. Specimen: PBMCs. These receptors were taken from a woman in her forties in good health. Some clones in this sample may be carry-over from other donors' samples.

J is TRBJ2-6 and V is TRBV4-2, with D perhaps TRBD1 or TRBD2 (6 bases each). This CDR3 is built from 17 residues. V was cut by 0 bases and J by 2 bases, with 11 bases left in between. Germline V gene sequence: CDR1 LGHNA, CDR2 YNFKEQ. The CDR3 bases are TGTGCCAGCAGCCAAGATGGGGGGCAGCCTGGGGCCAACGTCCTGACTTTC. This codes for CASSQDGGQPGANVLTF.

This chain joins TRBV2 and TRBJ2-1; 8 bases align to TRBD2. CDR1 is SNHLY and CDR2 is FYNNEI in the germline V gene. The CDR3 is 17 residues long. Unmatched junction bases numbered 11, after V lost 4 bases and J lost 3 bases. The CDR3 DNA follows: TGTGCCAGCAGTGTTGGGATAGCGGGAACTTTCTACAATGAGCAGTTCTTC. Protein: CASSVGIAGTFYNEQFF.

This chain uses TRBV5-1 with TRBJ1-1; D gene uncertain. The CDR3 contains 16 residues. In germline, CDR1 is SGHRS, CDR2 YFSETQ. Trimming cost V 0 bases and J 0 bases, with 12 bases left between them. In DNA form, the CDR3 reads TGCGCCAGCAGCTTGGGGGGTTCGGTGATGAACACTGAAGCTTTCTTT. Its protein product is CASSLGGSVMNTEAFF.

This clone was observed a few times. Other DNA sequences within the sample encode an identical CDR3. The V gene is TRBV4-3, the J gene TRBJ2-6; D unclear. The CDR3 has 17 residues. Germline V gene data show CDR1 as LGHNA and CDR2 as YSLEER. Trimming stripped 4 bases from V and 0 bases from J, with 13 bases between. The CDR3 nucleotides are TGCGCCAGCAGCCCTCAGGAGTCCTACTCTGGGGCCAACGTCCTGACTTTC. This gives the protein CASSPQESYSGANVLTF.

The chain carries TRBV2 and TRBJ1-1; D is possibly TRBD1 (5 bases). Germline CDR1 reads SNHLY; CDR2 reads FYNNEI. The V gene lost 9 bases and the J gene lost 10 bases, with 21 bases spanning the gap. This CDR3 contains 13 residues. CDR3 region: CARRGREVVGAFF. The CDR3 region has the DNA TGTGCCAGAAGGGGCAGGGAGGTAGTCGGAGCTTTCTTT. Using reference TRBV2 and TRBJ1-1 for the parts outside the CDR3, the full variable domain is EPEVTQTPSHQVTQMGQEVILRCVPISNHLYFYWYRQILGQKVEFLVSFYNNEISEKSEIFDDQFSVERPDGSNFTLKIRSTKLEDSAMYFCARRGREVVGAFFGQGTRLTVV.

V is TRBV2 and J is TRBJ2-3; D is ambiguous. In germline, CDR1 is SNHLY, CDR2 FYNNEI. The V end was cut by 10 bases, the J end by 2 bases, with 16 bases between. CDR3 length: 14 amino acids. The CDR3, as DNA: TGTGCCACCCGGAGTGGCTACTCCACAGATACGCAGTATTTT. It yields the protein CATRSGYSTDTQYF. Full variable domain (rest looked up from reference TRBV2 and TRBJ2-3): EPEVTQTPSHQVTQMGQEVILRCVPISNHLYFYWYRQILGQKVEFLVSFYNNEISEKSEIFDDQFSVERPDGSNFTLKIRSTKLEDSAMYFCATRSGYSTDTQYFGPGTRLTVL.

This clone was observed a handful of times. The rearrangement uses TRBV10-3 and TRBJ2-1; D uncertain. V dropped 3 bases and J dropped 6 bases, with 6 bases sitting between them. Looked up from germline, CDR1 is ENHRY and CDR2 is SYGVKD. The CDR3 is made up of 12 amino acids. In DNA, the CDR3 is TGTGCCATCAGTGACAACGGCAATGAGCAGTTCTTC. It codes for CAISDNGNEQFF.

The DNA for the CDR3 is TGTGCCAGCAGCCCACCCGGTCAGGGTGGAGACGGGGAGCTGTTTTTT. Protein product: CASSPPGQGGDGELFF. The chain links TRBV11-1 to TRBJ2-2, with a tentative D call TRBD1 (5 bases). The germline V gene has CDR1 SGHAT and CDR2 FQDESV (reference sequence). This CDR3 is 16 amino acids long. V was clipped by 5 bases and J by 7 bases, with 20 bases between them.

The chain combines TRBV9 with TRBJ1-2; maybe TRBD1 (6 bases). Germline V lookup: CDR1 SGDLS, CDR2 YYNGEE. The CDR3 sequence is 15 residues long. The V and J ends lost 3 bases and 2 bases respectively, with 14 bases between them. The CDR3 loop is CASSAHLQGNYGYTF. The CDR3 DNA reads as TGTGCCAGCAGCGCCCACTTACAGGGAAACTATGGCTACACCTTC.

The chain links TRBV11-3 to TRBJ2-7; 7 bases are shared with TRBD1. Germline lookup yields CDR1 SGHNT and CDR2 YENEEA. J was trimmed by 6 bases and V by 1 base; bases with no gene match: 9. The CDR3 spans 15 residues. The chain's CDR3 is CASSLAGGNPGEQYF. CDR3 nucleotides: TGTGCCAGCAGCTTAGCAGGGGGAAACCCCGGCGAGCAGTACTTC.

This chain uses TRBV29-1 with TRBJ2-3, with 11 bases matching TRBD2. The germline CDR1 and CDR2 sequences are SQVTM and ANQGSEA. V trimming: 0 bases; J trimming: 2 bases; junction bases outside the gene matches: 4. The CDR3 spans 16 residues. CDR3: CSVEDGTSGTTDTQYF. In DNA form, the CDR3 reads TGCAGCGTTGAAGATGGGACTAGCGGAACCACAGATACGCAGTATTTT.

The chain joins TRBV6-4 to TRBJ2-7; either TRBD1 or TRBD2 may fit D (5 bases each). CDR3 length: 15 amino acids. In germline, CDR1 is MRHNA, CDR2 SNTAGT. V lost 3 bases and J lost 2, with 14 bases in between. The CDR3, as DNA: TGTGCCAGCAGTGAGGCAAGGGACGGCCCCTACGAGCAGTACTTC. This encodes CASSEARDGPYEQYF.

The chain joins TRBV9 to TRBJ1-2, with D possibly TRBD1 on 5 matching bases. The CDR3 spans 14 residues. V shed 5 bases and J shed 1 base, with 12 bases lying between them. Germline CDR1 and CDR2: SGDLS and YYNGEE. The CDR3 loop reads CASSGRGGNYGYTF. Written as DNA, the CDR3 is TGTGCCAGCAGTGGAAGGGGAGGTAACTATGGCTACACCTTC.

This rearrangement joins TRBV9 to TRBJ2-1; the match to TRBD2 covers 10 bases. The junction had 10 bases not matched to a gene; V was cut back by 4 bases and J by 9 bases. Germline loops: CDR1 SGDLS, CDR2 YYNGEE. The CDR3 is made up of 15 amino acids. Written as DNA, the CDR3 is TGTGCCAGCAGCCTCACTAGCGGGGCCCACGGTGAGCAGTTCTTC. Amino acids: CASSLTSGAHGEQFF.

The gene calls are TRBV27 and TRBJ2-4; D tentatively fits TRBD1 or TRBD2 (6 bases each). The CDR3 has 15 residues. From germline, CDR1 is MNHEY and CDR2 SMNVEV (reference sequence). V dropped 7 bases and J dropped 3 bases, with 16 bases sitting between them. The CDR3, as DNA: TGTGCCAGCACTGAATCTAGGGGGGTCAAAAACATTCAGTACTTC. Its translation is CASTESRGVKNIQYF.

This rearrangement joins TRBV7-8 to TRBJ1-1; tentatively, D is TRBD1 (5 bases). CDR1 and CDR2 (germline): SGHVS, FQNEAQ. The CDR3 consists of 14 residues. V was trimmed by 2 bases and J by 2 bases, leaving 9 bases between them. The CDR3 is CASSLRGRNTEAFF. DNA of the CDR3: TGTGCCAGCAGCTTACGGGGCAGAAACACTGAAGCTTTCTTT.

The genes are TRBV30 and TRBJ2-3; D not resolved. With 0 bases removed from V and 1 base from J, the gap between germline ends came to 8 bases. CDR1 and CDR2 (germline): GTSNPN, SVGIG (reference sequence). The CDR3 sequence is 14 residues long. The CDR3 DNA reads TGTGCCTGGAGTGTAGAGCAGGGCACAGATACGCAGTATTTT. Its protein is CAWSVEQGTDTQYF.

J is TRBJ2-7 and V is TRBV6-5; possible D gene TRBD1, 6 bases. Trimming cost V 1 base and J 2 bases, with 15 bases left between them. Germline values: CDR1 MNHEY, CDR2 SVGAGI. The CDR3 has 16 amino acids. CDR3 DNA: TGTGCCAGCAGTTACTATAGCCGGGACAAAACCTACGAGCAGTACTTC. Translated, it gives CASSYYSRDKTYEQYF.

The rearrangement links TRBV6-5 to TRBJ1-6; D uncertain. This CDR3 comprises 15 residues. Trimming removed 5 bases at V and 7 bases at J, with 15 bases between. CDR1 and CDR2 from the germline V gene are MNHEY and SVGAGI. The CDR3 coding sequence is TGTGCCAGCAGTAAGACCCATTCCGGGAATTCACCCCTCCACTTT. Its protein product is CASSKTHSGNSPLHF.

The CDR3 here is CSVVLAGGYEQYF. As DNA, the CDR3 is TGCAGCGTTGTACTTGCGGGAGGATACGAGCAGTACTTC. The chain joins TRBV29-1 to TRBJ2-7, with 8 bases matching TRBD2. CDR3 size: 13 residues. Looked up from germline, CDR1 is SQVTM and CDR2 is ANQGSEA. The V and J ends lost 4 bases and 4 bases, in that order; junction bases with no gene match: 6.

This rearrangement joins TRBV4-1 to TRBJ2-1; 7 bases map to TRBD1. CDR1 MGHRA and CDR2 YSYEKL come from the germline V gene. The CDR3 totals 16 residues. Unmatched junction bases numbered 18, after V lost 4 bases and J lost 12 bases. Written as DNA, the CDR3 is TGCGCCAGCAGCCCAATATTGGACGAACAGGGGATGGGGCAGTTCTTC. This encodes CASSPILDEQGMGQFF.

The chain is built from TRBV18 and TRBJ1-5; TRBD1 agrees at 10 bases. The germline V gene has CDR1 KGHSH and CDR2 LQKENI. This CDR3 spans 16 amino acids. V trimming: 2 bases; J trimming: 2 bases; junction bases outside the gene matches: 3. The CDR3 reads CASSPAGTGGNQPQHF. DNA of the CDR3: TGTGCCAGCTCACCAGCCGGGACAGGGGGCAATCAGCCCCAGCATTTT.

This rearrangement joins TRBV11-2 to TRBJ1-5; D gene uncertain. V lost 4 bases to trimming and J lost 2 bases, with 6 bases between them. This CDR3 contains 13 residues. CDR1 SGHAT and CDR2 FQNNGV come from the germline V gene. CDR3 region: CASSSVGNQPQHF. As DNA, the CDR3 is TGTGCCAGCAGCTCGGTGGGCAATCAGCCCCAGCATTTT.

This chain joins TRBV21-1 and TRBJ1-2. TRBV21-1 is a known pseudogene. This CDR3 contains 10 residues. CDR3 coding DNA: TGTGCCAGACCCCGCGGTGGCTACACCTTC. It encodes CARPRGGYTF.

To note about this clone: The sample holds other DNA sequences that translate to the same CDR3. V usage is TRBV27 and J usage is TRBJ2-7; 9 bases are shared with TRBD1. V shed 4 bases and J 3 bases; nucleotides not matched to a gene: 4. Looked up from germline, CDR1 is MNHEY and CDR2 is SMNVEV (reference sequence). CDR3 length: 14 amino acids. DNA for the CDR3: TGTGCCAGCAGTTCCGGGACAGGGCGCTACGAGCAGTACTTC. Its translation: CASSSGTGRYEQYF.

Turning to this clone: A read error likely explains this, since a far larger clone differs by one base. The V call is TRBV30, the J call TRBJ1-1; D remains ambiguous. Germline V gene sequence: CDR1 GTSNPN, CDR2 SVGIG (reference sequence). This CDR3 comprises 13 residues. Trimming pared 2 bases from V and 6 bases from J, leaving 13 bases between. The CDR3 coding sequence is TGTGCCTGGAGTATACCCGCCCAACCTGAAGCTTTCTTT. This translates into CAWSIPAQPEAFF.

This clone was detected a few times. A single base is all that separates this from a far larger clone, so a read error is likely. This chain links TRBV11-2 with TRBJ2-3, with 7 bases matching TRBD2. The CDR3 covers 15 residues. V shed 3 bases and J 7 bases; nucleotides not matched to a gene: 10. In germline, CDR1 is SGHAT, CDR2 FQNNGV. CDR3 nucleotides: TGTGCCAGCAGCTTTTGGGGGGGTTCTCCATATACGCAGTATTTT. This codes for CASSFWGGSPYTQYF.

V usage is TRBV28 and J usage is TRBJ2-5; perhaps D is TRBD1 or TRBD2 (6 bases each). CDR1 is MDHEN, CDR2 SYDVKM, per germline. This CDR3 comprises 13 residues. The V end was cut by 7 bases, the J end by 5 bases, with 14 bases between. CDR3 sequence (DNA): TGTGCCAGCACCGAGGGGGGCCGGGAGACCCAGTACTTC. As protein: CASTEGGRETQYF.